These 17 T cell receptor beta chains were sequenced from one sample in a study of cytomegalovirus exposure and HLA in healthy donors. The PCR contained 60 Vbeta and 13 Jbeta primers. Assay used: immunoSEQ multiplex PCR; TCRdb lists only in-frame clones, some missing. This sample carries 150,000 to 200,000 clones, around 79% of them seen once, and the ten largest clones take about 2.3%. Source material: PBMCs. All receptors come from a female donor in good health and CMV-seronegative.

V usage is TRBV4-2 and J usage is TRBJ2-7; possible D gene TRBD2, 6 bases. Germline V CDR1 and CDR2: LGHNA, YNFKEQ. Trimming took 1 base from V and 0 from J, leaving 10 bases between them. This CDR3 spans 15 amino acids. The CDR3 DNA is TGTGCCAGCAGCCAAGCCGGGGACTCCTCCTACGAGCAGTACTTC. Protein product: CASSQAGDSSYEQYF.

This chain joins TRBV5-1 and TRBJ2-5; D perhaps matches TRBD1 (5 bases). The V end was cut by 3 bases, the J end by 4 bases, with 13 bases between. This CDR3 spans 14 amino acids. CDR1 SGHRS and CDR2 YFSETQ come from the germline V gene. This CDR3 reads CASSSRGSAETQYF. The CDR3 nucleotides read TGCGCCAGCAGCTCAAGGGGTTCGGCAGAGACCCAGTACTTC.

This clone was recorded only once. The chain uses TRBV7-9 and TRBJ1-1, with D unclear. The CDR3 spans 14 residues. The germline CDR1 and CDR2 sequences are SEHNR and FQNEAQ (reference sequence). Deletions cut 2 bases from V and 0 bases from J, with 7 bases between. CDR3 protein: CASSLTGLNTEAFF. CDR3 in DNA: TGTGCCAGCAGCTTAACGGGTCTGAACACTGAAGCTTTCTTT.

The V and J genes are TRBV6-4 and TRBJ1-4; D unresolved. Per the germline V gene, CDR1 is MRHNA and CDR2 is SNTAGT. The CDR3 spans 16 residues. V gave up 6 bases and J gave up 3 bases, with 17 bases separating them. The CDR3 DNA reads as TGTGCCAGCAGGGGAACTTGGACTGCCCCTAATGAAAAACTGTTTTTT. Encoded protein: CASRGTWTAPNEKLFF.

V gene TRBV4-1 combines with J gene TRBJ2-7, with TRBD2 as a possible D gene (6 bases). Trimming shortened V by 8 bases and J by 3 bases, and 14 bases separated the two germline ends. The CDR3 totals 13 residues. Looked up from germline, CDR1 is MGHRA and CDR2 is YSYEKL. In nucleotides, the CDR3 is TGCGCCAGCGGGACTCCCGGGGTCTACGAGCAGTACTTC. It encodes CASGTPGVYEQYF.

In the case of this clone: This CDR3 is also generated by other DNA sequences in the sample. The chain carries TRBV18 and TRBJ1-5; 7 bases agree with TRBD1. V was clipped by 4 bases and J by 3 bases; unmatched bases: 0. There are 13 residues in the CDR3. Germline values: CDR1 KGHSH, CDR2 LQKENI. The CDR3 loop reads CASSQGANQPQHF. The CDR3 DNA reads TGTGCCAGCTCACAGGGGGCCAATCAGCCCCAGCATTTT.

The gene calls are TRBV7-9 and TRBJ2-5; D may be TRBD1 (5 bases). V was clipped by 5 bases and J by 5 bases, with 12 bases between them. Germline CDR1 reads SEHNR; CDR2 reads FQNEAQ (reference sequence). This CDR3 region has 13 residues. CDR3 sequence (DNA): TGTGCCAGCAGCGCGGCTGGGGCGGAGACCCAGTACTTC. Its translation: CASSAAGAETQYF.

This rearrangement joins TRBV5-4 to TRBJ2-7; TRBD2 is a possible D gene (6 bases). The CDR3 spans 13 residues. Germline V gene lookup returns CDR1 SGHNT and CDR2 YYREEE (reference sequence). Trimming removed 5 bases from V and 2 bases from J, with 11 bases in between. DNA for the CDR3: TGTGCCAGCAGTTCGGGGGAGACCTACGAGCAGTACTTC. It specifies CASSSGETYEQYF.

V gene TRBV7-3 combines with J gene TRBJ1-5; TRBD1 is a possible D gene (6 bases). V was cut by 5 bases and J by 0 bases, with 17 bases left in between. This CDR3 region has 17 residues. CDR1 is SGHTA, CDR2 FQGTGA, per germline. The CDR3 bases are TGTGCCAGCAGCCAGGGGTCGGCAGGGGATAGCAATCAGCCCCAGCATTTT. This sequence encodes CASSQGSAGDSNQPQHF.

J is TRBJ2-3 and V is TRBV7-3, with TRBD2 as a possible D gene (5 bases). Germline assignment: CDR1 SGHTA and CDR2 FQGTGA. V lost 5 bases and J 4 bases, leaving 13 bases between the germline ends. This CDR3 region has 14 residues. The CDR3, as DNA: TGTGCCAGCAGCCCGAGTACTAGGGCAGATACGCAGTATTTT. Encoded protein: CASSPSTRADTQYF.

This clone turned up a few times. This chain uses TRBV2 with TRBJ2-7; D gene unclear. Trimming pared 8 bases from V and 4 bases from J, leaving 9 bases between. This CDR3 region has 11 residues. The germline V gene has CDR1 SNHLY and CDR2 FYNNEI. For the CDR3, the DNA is TGTGCCAGCTCAGATATGTACGAGCAGTACTTC. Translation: CASSDMYEQYF.

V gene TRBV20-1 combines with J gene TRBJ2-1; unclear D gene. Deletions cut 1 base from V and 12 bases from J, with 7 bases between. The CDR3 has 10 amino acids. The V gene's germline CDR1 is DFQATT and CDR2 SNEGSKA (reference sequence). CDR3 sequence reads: CSARGPRQFF. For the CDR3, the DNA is TGCAGTGCTAGAGGGCCCAGGCAGTTCTTC.

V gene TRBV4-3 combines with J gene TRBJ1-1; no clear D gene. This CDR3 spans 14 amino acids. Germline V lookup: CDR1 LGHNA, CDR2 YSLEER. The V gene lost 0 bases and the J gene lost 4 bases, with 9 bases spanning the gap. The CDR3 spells CASSQDSLFTEAFF. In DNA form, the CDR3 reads TGCGCCAGCAGCCAAGATTCCCTGTTCACTGAAGCTTTCTTT.

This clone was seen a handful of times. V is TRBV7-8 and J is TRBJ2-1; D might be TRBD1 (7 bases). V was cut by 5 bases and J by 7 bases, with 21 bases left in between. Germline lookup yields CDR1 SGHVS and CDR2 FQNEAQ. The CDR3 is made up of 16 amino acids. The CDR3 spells CASSPRGGGGWNEQFF. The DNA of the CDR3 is TGTGCCAGCAGCCCGCGAGGAGGGGGCGGATGGAATGAGCAGTTCTTC. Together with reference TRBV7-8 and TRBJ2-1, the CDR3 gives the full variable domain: GAGVSQSPRYKVAKRGQDVALRCDPISGHVSLFWYQQALGQGPEFLTYFQNEAQLDKSGLPSDRFFAERPEGSVSTLKIQRTQQEDSAVYLCASSPRGGGGWNEQFFGPGTRLTVL.

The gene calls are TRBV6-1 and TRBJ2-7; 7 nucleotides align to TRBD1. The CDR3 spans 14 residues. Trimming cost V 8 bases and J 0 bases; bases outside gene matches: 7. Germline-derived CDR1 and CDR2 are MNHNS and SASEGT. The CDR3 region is CASVLGTASYEQYF. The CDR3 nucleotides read TGTGCCAGCGTTCTTGGGACAGCCTCCTACGAGCAGTACTTC.

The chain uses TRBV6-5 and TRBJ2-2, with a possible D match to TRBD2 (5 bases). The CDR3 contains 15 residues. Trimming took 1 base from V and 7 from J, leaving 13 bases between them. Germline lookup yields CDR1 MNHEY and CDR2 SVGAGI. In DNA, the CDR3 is TGTGCCAGCAGTTACTGGACGGGAACGGACGGGGAGCTGTTTTTT. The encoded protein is CASSYWTGTDGELFF.

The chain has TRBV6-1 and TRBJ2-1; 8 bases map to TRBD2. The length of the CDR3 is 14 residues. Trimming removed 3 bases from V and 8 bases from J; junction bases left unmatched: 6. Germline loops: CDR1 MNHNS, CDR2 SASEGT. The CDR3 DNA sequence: TGTGCCAGCAGTGAGCAAGCGGGGGAACATGAGCAGTTCTTC. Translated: CASSEQAGEHEQFF.